The next 29 T cell receptor beta chains were all read from a single sample in a study of beta chain features in type 1 diabetes. Expressed TCRB transcripts were sequenced because the isolated RNA had all been reverse transcribed beforehand. Data came from immunoSEQ multiplex PCR; TCRdb stores just in-frame clones and leaves some out. The table lists over 150,000 clones, roughly 8% of them singletons, with 0.65% in the top ten. Sequencing was done on a sample of central memory CD4+ T cells from blood. Receptor source: a man between 18 and 29 years old in good health.

The chain carries TRBV7-9 and TRBJ2-2; 7 nucleotides match TRBD2. This CDR3 is 15 amino acids long. The germline gives CDR1 SEHNR, CDR2 FQNEAQ (reference sequence). V was pared by 4 bases and J by 4 bases, with 6 bases of the junction left unmatched. The CDR3 DNA sequence: TGTGCCAGCAGCTGGACTAGTATAGGCACCGGGGAGCTGTTTTTT. This codes for CASSWTSIGTGELFF. The whole variable domain, filled in from reference TRBV7-9 and TRBJ2-2, reads DTGVSQNPRHKITKRGQNVTFRCDPISEHNRLYWYRQTLGQGPEFLTYFQNEAQLEKSRLLSDRFSAERPKGSFSTLEIQRTEQGDSAMYLCASSWTSIGTGELFFGEGSRLTVL.

V and J are TRBV20-1 and TRBJ1-1; D is uncertain. CDR3 length equals 11 residues. CDR1 is DFQATT, CDR2 SNEGSKA, per germline (reference sequence). V was pared by 3 bases and J by 5 bases, with 7 bases between. The CDR3 DNA is TGCAGTGCTAGTCAGGCAACTGAAGCTTTCTTT. Residues: CSASQATEAFF.

This clone was counted at least ten times. The chain recombines TRBV7-2 with TRBJ2-5; D remains unclear. This CDR3 has 11 amino acids. Looked up from germline, CDR1 is SGHTA and CDR2 is FQGNSA. Trimming removed 5 bases at V and 5 bases at J, with 6 bases between. CDR3 coding DNA: TGTGCCAGCAGCCCTCAGGAGACCCAGTACTTC. Protein: CASSPQETQYF.

This clone has just a few counts. This chain links TRBV28 with TRBJ1-1; 9 bases are a match to TRBD1. V lost 6 bases and J lost 3; bases outside the gene matches: 11. This CDR3 is 16 amino acids long. Germline V gene lookup returns CDR1 MDHEN and CDR2 SYDVKM. CDR3 DNA sequence: TGTGCCAGCAGCACGGGACAGGGTTGGGGTGACACTGAAGCTTTCTTT. Amino acids: CASSTGQGWGDTEAFF.

Only a few counts were recorded for this clone. This sequence joins TRBV7-8 and TRBJ2-1; D might be TRBD2 (5 bases). V shed 4 bases and J shed 0 bases, with 10 bases lying between them. The CDR3 extends over 15 amino acids. Germline CDR1 SGHVS, CDR2 FQNEAQ. As DNA, the CDR3 is TGTGCCAGCAGCTACCTAGGGAGCTCCTACAATGAGCAGTTCTTC. This translates into CASSYLGSSYNEQFF.

This clone was detected only a few times. The chain employs TRBV27 and TRBJ2-7, with D tentatively TRBD2 (7 bases). With 5 bases removed from V and 0 bases from J, the gap between germline ends came to 17 bases. The CDR3 consists of 16 residues. Germline CDR1 and CDR2: MNHEY and SMNVEV (reference sequence). CDR3: CASSDRGGGSSYEQYF. CDR3 DNA: TGTGCCAGCAGTGACCGGGGAGGGGGGAGCTCCTACGAGCAGTACTTC.

A few counts support this clone. The chain carries TRBV19 and TRBJ2-3, with D maybe TRBD2 (5 bases). The CDR3 sequence is 14 residues long. The V and J ends lost 5 bases and 6 bases respectively, with 15 bases between them. The germline CDR1 and CDR2 sequences are LNHDA and SQIVND (reference sequence). CDR3 region: CASSLPGGRDTQYF. The CDR3 DNA sequence: TGTGCCAGTAGTTTACCAGGAGGTCGGGATACGCAGTATTTT.

The CDR3 reads CASTIAGAPSFYEQYF. Here the CDR3 DNA reads TGTGCCAGCACCATAGCGGGAGCCCCTTCATTCTACGAGCAGTACTTC. The genes are TRBV28 and TRBJ2-5; 9 nucleotides align to TRBD2. The tail of the sequence fits TRBJ2-7 better, so the J call may be wrong. This CDR3 spans 16 amino acids. The germline V gene encodes CDR1 MDHEN and CDR2 SYDVKM.

The rearrangement joins TRBV5-1 to TRBJ1-1; D is unresolved. This CDR3 is built from 11 residues. The ends were cut back, 5 bases at V and 3 bases at J, with 5 bases in the middle. Germline-derived CDR1 and CDR2 are SGHRS and YFSETQ. Here the CDR3 DNA reads TGCGCCAGCAGTGACTACACTGAAGCTTTCTTT. Translated, it gives CASSDYTEAFF.

This clone was detected only a few times. The V call is TRBV7-8, the J call TRBJ2-7, with 7 bases lining up with TRBD2. With 5 bases clipped from V and 3 bases from J, the junction kept 13 bases outside the gene matches. CDR1 SGHVS and CDR2 FQNEAQ come from the germline V gene. The CDR3 length is 16 residues. The CDR3 sequence: CASSQGLASGYYEQYF. The CDR3 nucleotides read TGTGCCAGCAGCCAAGGGTTGGCTAGCGGATACTACGAGCAGTACTTC.

This clone was counted a few times. The rearrangement links TRBV7-9 to TRBJ2-3; 8 positions agree with TRBD1. CDR1 is SEHNR and CDR2 is FQNEAQ in the germline V gene (reference sequence). The CDR3 is 15 residues long. The V segment lost 1 base and the J segment 4 bases; nucleotides outside the gene matches: 4. The CDR3 DNA is TGTGCCAGCAGCTTAGGGACAGGGCCTTCAGATACGCAGTATTTT. It encodes CASSLGTGPSDTQYF.

This clone showed up just a few times. The chain joins TRBV6-6 to TRBJ2-5, with 11 bases lining up with TRBD1. The V gene's germline CDR1 is MNHNY and CDR2 SVGAGI (reference sequence). This CDR3 comprises 15 residues. The V segment lost 8 bases and the J segment 5 bases; nucleotides outside the gene matches: 10. CDR3 nucleotide sequence: TGTGCCAGCTATCGGGACAGGGGGGCTGAGGAGACCCAGTACTTC. Its protein is CASYRDRGAEETQYF.

This clone has more than one count but fewer than ten. The chain uses TRBV29-1 and TRBJ1-2; D is ambiguous. The CDR3 sequence is 14 residues long. Trimming took off 1 base at V and 7 bases at J, with 16 bases between the two ends. CDR1 is SQVTM and CDR2 is ANQGSEA in the germline V gene. The CDR3 loop reads CSVEVEIRGVGYTF. CDR3 DNA: TGCAGCGTTGAAGTCGAGATCCGCGGGGTTGGCTACACCTTC.

The genes are TRBV2 and TRBJ1-2; 7 bases are a match to TRBD1. Per the germline V gene, CDR1 is SNHLY and CDR2 is FYNNEI. Unmatched junction bases numbered 7, after V lost 2 bases and J lost 4 bases. The CDR3 covers 15 residues. The CDR3, as DNA: TGTGCCAGCAGTGAATCAAATACAGGGGTCTATGGCTACACCTTC. This codes for CASSESNTGVYGYTF.

This clone was seen only a few times. The chain joins TRBV7-2 to TRBJ2-3, with D perhaps TRBD2 (6 bases). Per germline, CDR1 SGHTA and CDR2 FQGNSA. The V and J ends lost 1 base and 6 bases respectively, with 14 bases between them. The CDR3 has 15 residues. This CDR3 reads CASSLGYGEVDTQYF. The CDR3 DNA is TGTGCCAGCAGCTTAGGATACGGGGAGGTCGATACGCAGTATTTT.

This clone was found many times. The V call is TRBV28, the J call TRBJ2-5, with 7 bases lining up with TRBD1. The J segment lost 8 bases and the V segment lost 5 bases, leaving 5 bases of the junction unmatched. There are 12 residues in the CDR3. From germline, CDR1 is MDHEN and CDR2 SYDVKM. CDR3 sequence reads: CASSPTGYTQYF. The CDR3 DNA sequence: TGTGCCAGCAGTCCGACAGGGTACACCCAGTACTTC.

This clone has only a few counts. In the same sample, other DNA sequences code for this CDR3. The chain uses TRBV29-1 and TRBJ1-1, with D possibly matching TRBD1 (5 bases). The CDR3 is made up of 12 amino acids. V was trimmed by 6 bases and J by 1 base, leaving 9 bases between them. Per germline, CDR1 SQVTM and CDR2 ANQGSEA. The CDR3 reads CSVGHSNTEAFF. CDR3 sequence (DNA): TGCAGCGTCGGACACTCGAACACTGAAGCTTTCTTT. The variable domain in full, with the rest retrieved from reference TRBV29-1 and TRBJ1-1, is SAVISQKPSRDICQRGTSLTIQCQVDSQVTMMFWYRQQPGQSLTLIATANQGSEATYESGFVIDKFPISRPNLTFSTLTVSNMSPEDSSIYLCSVGHSNTEAFFGQGTRLTVV.

This clone was picked up a small number of times. The V call is TRBV4-3, the J call TRBJ1-4; D is unresolved. Looked up from germline, CDR1 is LGHNA and CDR2 is YSLEER. Deletions cut 0 bases from V and 3 bases from J, with 14 bases between. The CDR3 is 17 amino acids. CDR3 in DNA: TGCGCCAGCAGCCAAGATTCGCAACTCCGGGCTAATGAAAAACTGTTTTTT. Translation gives CASSQDSQLRANEKLFF.

This chain connects TRBV5-4 to TRBJ2-1, with D maybe TRBD2 (6 bases). V was pared by 6 bases and J by 10 bases, with 17 bases between. The germline V gene has CDR1 SGHNT and CDR2 YYREEE (reference sequence). The CDR3 is 13 amino acids. The CDR3 coding sequence is TGTGCCAGCACGGGACTTCGGGGTGAGGAGCAGTTCTTC. Translated, it gives CASTGLRGEEQFF.

This clone was found a few times. This rearrangement joins TRBV27 to TRBJ1-3; D not certain. Germline lookup yields CDR1 MNHEY and CDR2 SMNVEV (reference sequence). Trimming removed 3 bases at V and 4 bases at J, with 10 bases between. This CDR3 has 14 amino acids. The CDR3 DNA reads TGTGCCAGCAGTTTCAGGAATTCCGGAAACACCATATATTTT. Its translation: CASSFRNSGNTIYF.

This clone was detected many times. This chain links TRBV5-5 with TRBJ2-1; 9 bases match TRBD1. The CDR3 contains 15 residues. J gave up 5 bases and V 2 bases, and 5 bases lay outside the gene matches. In germline, CDR1 is SGHKS, CDR2 YYEKEE (reference sequence). The CDR3 DNA is TGTGCCAGCAGCTTCAGGGGACAGGGTAACAATGAGCAGTTCTTC. Protein sequence: CASSFRGQGNNEQFF.

This clone was recorded a few times. The chain combines TRBV19 with TRBJ2-7, with a possible D match to TRBD2 (6 bases). V dropped 3 bases and J dropped 5 bases, with 14 bases sitting between them. The length of the CDR3 is 14 residues. Germline CDR1 LNHDA, CDR2 SQIVND (reference sequence). In nucleotides, the CDR3 is TGTGCCAGTAGTATCGTAGCGGAGGGGAACGAGCAGTACTTC. Translating it yields CASSIVAEGNEQYF.

Only a few counts were recorded for this clone. The chain uses TRBV28 and TRBJ2-2; 10 bases are a match to TRBD1. Germline V gene sequence: CDR1 MDHEN, CDR2 SYDVKM. The junction had 6 bases not matched to a gene; V was cut back by 4 bases and J by 4 bases. This CDR3 has 16 amino acids. CDR3 sequence reads: CASSSPGQGVTGELFF. The DNA of the CDR3 is TGTGCCAGCAGTTCGCCCGGACAGGGGGTCACCGGGGAGCTGTTTTTT.

This rearrangement joins TRBV2 to TRBJ2-6; 8 nucleotides match TRBD1. CDR3 size: 16 residues. J lost 1 base, V lost 5 bases, and 4 bases had no gene match. CDR1 is SNHLY, CDR2 FYNNEI, per germline. CDR3 region: CASSPTGGSGANVLTF. CDR3 coding DNA: TGTGCCAGCAGTCCTACAGGGGGGTCTGGGGCCAACGTCCTGACTTTC.

The V and J genes are TRBV29-1 and TRBJ2-1; possible D gene TRBD2, 6 bases. This CDR3 has 14 amino acids. Per germline, CDR1 SQVTM and CDR2 ANQGSEA. V shed 7 bases and J shed 4 bases, with 17 bases lying between them. The CDR3 loop is CSARTNQLYNEQFF. In nucleotides, the CDR3 is TGCAGCGCTCGGACTAATCAACTTTACAATGAGCAGTTCTTC.

The chain is built from TRBV9 and TRBJ2-7, with 9 bases identical to TRBD1. The V gene's germline CDR1 is SGDLS and CDR2 YYNGEE. The V gene end was trimmed by 3 bases and the J gene end by 2 bases; junction bases not matched to a gene: 9. The CDR3 is 16 amino acids. The CDR3 protein is CASSATGGRDPYEQYF. The CDR3 bases are TGTGCCAGCAGCGCCACAGGGGGCCGAGACCCCTACGAGCAGTACTTC.

This clone has ten or more counts. This chain uses TRBV5-5 with TRBJ1-1; TRBD1 aligns across 7 bases. The CDR3 totals 15 residues. J was trimmed by 2 bases and V by 4 bases; bases with no gene match: 8. The germline gives CDR1 SGHKS, CDR2 YYEKEE (reference sequence). The CDR3 bases are TGTGCCAGCAGCGGCCCGACAGGGACTAACACTGAAGCTTTCTTT. It is translated as CASSGPTGTNTEAFF.

This clone was recorded a few times. J is TRBJ1-4 and V is TRBV9; 8 bases match TRBD1. J gave up 5 bases and V 2 bases, and 5 bases lay outside the gene matches. There are 15 residues in the CDR3. CDR1 and CDR2 from the germline V gene are SGDLS and YYNGEE. The CDR3 region is CASSVGQGGNEKLFF. In nucleotides, the CDR3 is TGTGCCAGCAGCGTTGGACAGGGTGGGAATGAAAAACTGTTTTTT.

The rearrangement joins TRBV7-9 to TRBJ2-7; 10 positions agree with TRBD1. Germline CDR1 SEHNR, CDR2 FQNEAQ (reference sequence). This CDR3 spans 14 amino acids. V gave up 5 bases and J gave up 3 bases; unmatched junction bases: 4. DNA for the CDR3: TGTGCCAGCAGCCAGGGGACAGGGGACTACGAGCAGTACTTC. The encoded protein is CASSQGTGDYEQYF.